The 23 T cell receptor beta chains listed next were all sequenced from one sample in a study of human CD8 memory T cell subsets. TCR beta libraries were made by UMI-labeled 5' RACE. TCRdb reprocessed the 5' RACE reads and stores each CDR3 protein as one record, lacking DNA. This table lists about 6,700 distinct CDR3 sequences. Material for sequencing was CD8+ T cells from PBMCs. The receptor source for this set is a human donor in good health.

The chain recombines TRBV4-2 with TRBJ2-2; checking the TCRdb D call of TRBD2 is not possible without DNA. The CDR3 contains 20 residues. Germline values: CDR1 LGHNA, CDR2 YNFKEQ. The CDR3 spells CASSQDVTGLAGGYTGELFF.

The chain recombines TRBV9 with TRBJ2-3; TCRdb outputs TRBD2, but without DNA this stays unchecked. This CDR3 has 15 residues. Per the germline V gene, CDR1 is SGDLS and CDR2 is YYNGEE. CDR3 in amino acids: CASSVYGRRSDTQYF.

This chain links TRBV28 with TRBJ2-1; TCRdb indicates TRBD2, and absent DNA this call remains unverified. There are 20 residues in the CDR3. Germline V gives CDR1 MDHEN, CDR2 SYDVKM. The CDR3 loop reads CASSVAHGTSGTSSYNEQFF. The entire variable domain, with the rest obtained from reference TRBV28 and TRBJ2-1, is as follows: DVKVTQSSRYLVKRTGEKVFLECVQDMDHENMFWYRQDPGLGLRLIYFSYDVKMKEKGDIPEGYSVSREKKERFSLILESASTNQTSMYLCASSVAHGTSGTSSYNEQFFGPGTRLTVL.

This rearrangement joins TRBV7-9 to TRBJ2-1; lacking DNA, the TRBD2 call made by TCRdb goes unchecked. The germline gives CDR1 SEHNR, CDR2 FQNEAQ (reference sequence). The CDR3 extends over 17 amino acids. The CDR3 protein is CASSSTVSGPSYNEQFF.

This sequence joins TRBV7-9 and TRBJ2-7. Germline loops: CDR1 SEHNR, CDR2 FQNEAQ (reference sequence). The CDR3 contains 12 residues. CDR3 sequence: CASSLILHEQYF.

In terms of frequency, this clonotype is medium-sized. This rearrangement joins TRBV7-7 to TRBJ2-2. CDR3 length: 14 residues. The V gene's germline CDR1 is SSHAT and CDR2 FNYEAQ (reference sequence). The CDR3 loop is CASSLTLNTGELFF.

This CDR3 reads CASFLAPYEQYF. The chain uses TRBV2 and TRBJ2-7; checking the TCRdb D call of TRBD1 is not possible without DNA. This CDR3 is 12 amino acids long. In germline, CDR1 is SNHLY, CDR2 FYNNEI.

The V gene is TRBV27, the J gene TRBJ2-5; TCRdb calls TRBD1, which cannot be checked without DNA. The germline gives CDR1 MNHEY, CDR2 SMNVEV (reference sequence). The length of the CDR3 is 14 residues. CDR3: CASSPWGGGETQYF.

The chain carries TRBV14 and TRBJ2-1; TCRdb reports TRBD2, a call that lacks DNA to check it against. The CDR3 consists of 16 residues. Germline CDR1 reads SGHDN; CDR2 reads FVKESK. CDR3 residues: CASSQEGLAGEYEQFF.

The V and J genes are TRBV7-9 and TRBJ2-7; the TRBD2 assignment by TCRdb is unverifiable without DNA. This CDR3 is built from 13 residues. Germline V gene lookup returns CDR1 SEHNR and CDR2 FQNEAQ (reference sequence). CDR3 loop: CASRPPGGTEQYF.

This chain connects TRBV5-1 to TRBJ2-3; there is no DNA to check the TCRdb D call of TRBD2. Per germline, CDR1 SGHRS and CDR2 YFSETQ. The CDR3 extends over 16 amino acids. The CDR3 protein is CASSLASGRVGDTQYF.

This clonotype is labeled medium-sized (0.01 to 0.1%) based on frequency. The gene calls are TRBV29-1 and TRBJ2-5; as DNA is missing, the TRBD1 call by TCRdb cannot be tested. The CDR3 is 14 amino acids. Germline-derived CDR1 and CDR2 are SQVTM and ANQGSEA. CDR3 sequence reads: CSVFEVSAGETQYF. The full variable domain, rest sourced from reference TRBV29-1 and TRBJ2-5, is SAVISQKPSRDICQRGTSLTIQCQVDSQVTMMFWYRQQPGQSLTLIATANQGSEATYESGFVIDKFPISRPNLTFSTLTVSNMSPEDSSIYLCSVFEVSAGETQYFGPGTRLLVL.

The CDR3 loop is CASGEGLTYEQYF. The chain uses TRBV28 and TRBJ2-7; with no DNA, the TCRdb D assignment of TRBD2 cannot be verified. The CDR3 has 13 amino acids. Germline loops: CDR1 MDHEN, CDR2 SYDVKM. Supplemented by reference TRBV28 and TRBJ2-7, the full variable domain reads DVKVTQSSRYLVKRTGEKVFLECVQDMDHENMFWYRQDPGLGLRLIYFSYDVKMKEKGDIPEGYSVSREKKERFSLILESASTNQTSMYLCASGEGLTYEQYFGPGTRLTVT.

This CDR3 reads CSAETSGSGETQETQYF. This chain joins TRBV29-1 and TRBJ2-5; as DNA is missing, the TRBD2 call by TCRdb cannot be tested. The CDR3 sequence is 17 residues long. CDR1 and CDR2 from the germline V gene are SQVTM and ANQGSEA.

The chain is built from TRBV29-1 and TRBJ2-1. Germline CDR1 SQVTM, CDR2 ANQGSEA. The CDR3 contains 13 residues. The CDR3 region is CSVDQWEMGEQFF.

The V call is TRBV19, the J call TRBJ1-1; TCRdb's D call, TRBD1, is unchecked because there is no DNA. Germline V gives CDR1 LNHDA, CDR2 SQIVND (reference sequence). This CDR3 has 16 residues. CDR3 sequence reads: CASSSRTGGPGIGAFF.

The chain joins TRBV5-6 to TRBJ2-5; TCRdb proposes TRBD1, but this gene call is untestable without DNA. This CDR3 spans 13 amino acids. CDR1 and CDR2 (germline): SGHDT, YYEEEE. The CDR3 loop reads CASSQGDLGTQYF.

J is TRBJ2-7 and V is TRBV28; TCRdb's D call, TRBD1, is unchecked because there is no DNA. Germline-derived CDR1 and CDR2 are MDHEN and SYDVKM. This CDR3 region has 15 residues. CDR3 residues: CASSGTGFRSYEQYF.

V gene TRBV7-6 combines with J gene TRBJ2-3; the D call from TCRdb, TRBD2, cannot be confirmed without DNA. The CDR3 runs 14 residues. Germline V gene lookup returns CDR1 SGHVS and CDR2 FNYEAQ. The CDR3 reads CASSLMGEADTQYF.

The CDR3 loop reads CARPDTDKNIQYF. The genes are TRBV19 and TRBJ2-4; TCRdb selects TRBD1, and the lack of DNA leaves this call unchecked. The CDR3 consists of 13 residues. Germline CDR1 LNHDA, CDR2 SQIVND (reference sequence).

This chain connects TRBV19 to TRBJ2-7; the D call from TCRdb, TRBD1, cannot be confirmed without DNA. The germline CDR1 and CDR2 sequences are LNHDA and SQIVND (reference sequence). The CDR3 loop spans 15 amino acids. CDR3 in amino acids: CASSNERTGDPEQYF.

Considering frequency, this clonotype is medium-sized (0.01 to 0.1%). The chain combines TRBV19 with TRBJ1-5; TCRdb selects TRBD1, and the lack of DNA leaves this call unchecked. The CDR3 loop spans 13 amino acids. Germline V gene sequence: CDR1 LNHDA, CDR2 SQIVND (reference sequence). CDR3 sequence: CASSLMGDQPQHF.

The gene calls are TRBV29-1 and TRBJ2-2. This CDR3 comprises 14 residues. Germline values: CDR1 SQVTM, CDR2 ANQGSEA. This CDR3 reads CSVEAVQNTGELFF.